This record covers a single T cell receptor (beta chain). The antigen remains unidentified. The CDR3 contains 11 residues. From germline, CDR1 is KGHSH and CDR2 LQKENI. These data come from a study of monozygotic twins with inflammatory bowel disease. General observations from the study: TCRbeta inverse Simpson diversity was decreased in IBD patients versus healthy co-twins.

One entry per CDR3 protein, without DNA, is what TCRdb gives after re-calling the 5' RACE reads. The sample has over 90,000 distinct CDR3 sequences; the top ten hold 1.9%. Sequencing used blood. The source is a human donor with ulcerative colitis or Crohn's disease, or a healthy co-twin of an affected twin (not recorded which). The gene calls are TRBV18 and TRBJ2-1. The CDR3 spells CASSSMNEQFF.